These 17 T cell receptor beta chains originate from one sample sequenced in a study of identical twins. A single record per CDR3 protein comes from TCRdb applying MiXCR to the 5' RACE reads. The sample includes hundreds of thousands of distinct CDR3 sequences, 9% to 15% of them seen just once. In addition, the sample was reused for a study of yellow fever vaccine responses in identical twins.

The specimen was PBMCs. These receptor sequences come from a woman between 18 and 29 years old in good health.

This clonotype was detected many times. The chain uses TRBV4-1 and TRBJ2-3; possible D gene TRBD1, 6 bases. Germline V gene lookup returns CDR1 MGHRA and CDR2 YSYEKL. The CDR3 is made up of 15 amino acids. V shed 1 base and J shed 4 bases, with 12 bases lying between them. CDR3: CASSQVVRGSDTQYF. The CDR3 nucleotides are TGCGCCAGCAGCCAAGTCGTCAGGGGTTCAGATACGCAGTATTTT.

The J gene is TRBJ1-1, the V gene TRBV7-9, with D unresolved. V was pared by 7 bases and J by 0 bases, with 15 bases between. This CDR3 comprises 15 residues. The germline V gene encodes CDR1 SEHNR and CDR2 FQNEAQ (reference sequence). This chain's CDR3 is CASTIAPNMNTEAFF. CDR3 bases: TGTGCCAGCACCATCGCACCTAACATGAACACTGAAGCTTTCTTT.

This clonotype was detected a few times. This chain uses TRBV5-1 with TRBJ2-1; 7 nucleotides match TRBD2. The CDR3 consists of 15 residues. V lost 0 bases, J lost 6 bases, and 6 bases stayed unmatched. CDR1 SGHRS and CDR2 YFSETQ come from the germline V gene. The CDR3 bases are TGCGCCAGCAGCTTGGTGGCTAGCGGTTCCAATGAGCAGTTCTTC. Translated, it gives CASSLVASGSNEQFF.

The gene calls are TRBV7-9 and TRBJ1-2; TRBD1 aligns across 9 bases. V dropped 0 bases and J dropped 4; count of bases not matched to a gene: 3. From germline, CDR1 is SEHNR and CDR2 FQNEAQ (reference sequence). CDR3 length equals 15 residues. Here the CDR3 reads CASSLAGTGSYGYTF. Here the CDR3 DNA reads TGTGCCAGCAGCTTAGCGGGGACAGGGAGCTATGGCTACACCTTC.

The chain links TRBV3-1 to TRBJ2-4; maybe TRBD1 (6 bases). Trimming took 3 bases from V and 7 from J, leaving 10 bases between them. Germline CDR1 and CDR2: LGHDT and YNNKEL (reference sequence). The CDR3 is made up of 13 amino acids. CDR3 nucleotides: TGTGCCAGCAGCCACCGGGACACCAACATTCAGTACTTC. This gives the protein CASSHRDTNIQYF.

This clonotype was seen more than once but under ten times. V usage is TRBV10-3 and J usage is TRBJ2-7; TRBD2 agrees at 12 bases. Germline CDR1 and CDR2: ENHRY and SYGVKD. V lost 5 bases to trimming and J lost 0 bases; unmatched junction nucleotides: 2. This CDR3 comprises 15 residues. CDR3 sequence: CAISKTSGGSYEQYF. Written as DNA, the CDR3 is TGTGCCATCAGTAAGACTAGCGGGGGCTCCTACGAGCAGTACTTC.

This chain joins TRBV12-5 and TRBJ2-7; 10 nucleotides align to TRBD1. CDR1 is LGHNT and CDR2 is FRNRAP in the germline V gene. The CDR3 sequence is 16 residues long. J lost 0 bases, V lost 6 bases, and 8 bases had no gene match. The CDR3 region is CASGPGTGAHSYEQYF. CDR3 nucleotide sequence: TGTGCTAGTGGCCCCGGGACAGGGGCCCACTCCTACGAGCAGTACTTC.

This clonotype has at least ten counts. Here the CDR3 reads CASSLAGTGEETQYF. The CDR3 DNA follows: TGTGCCAGCAGCTTGGCCGGGACAGGGGAAGAGACCCAGTACTTC. The chain is built from TRBV5-6 and TRBJ2-5, with 10 positions matching TRBD1. Germline CDR1 SGHDT, CDR2 YYEEEE. The length of the CDR3 is 15 residues. V trimming: 0 bases; J trimming: 3 bases; junction bases outside the gene matches: 2.

The CDR3 region is CASSLLQPYQVAGNTIYF. In nucleotides, the CDR3 is TGTGCCAGCAGCTTGTTGCAGCCGTACCAGGTTGCTGGAAACACCATATATTTT. The chain is built from TRBV5-5 and TRBJ1-3; D gene ambiguous. The V end was cut by 1 base, the J end by 2 bases, with 19 bases between. The CDR3 length is 18 residues. From germline, CDR1 is SGHKS and CDR2 YYEKEE (reference sequence).

In this sample, this clonotype turned up a few times. The gene calls are TRBV29-1 and TRBJ2-7, with 10 nucleotides matching TRBD1. V lost 5 bases, J lost 6 bases, and 7 bases stayed unmatched. The length of the CDR3 is 13 residues. The germline gives CDR1 SQVTM, CDR2 ANQGSEA. The CDR3 DNA is TGCAGCGTTATGGGACAGGGGTCTGCCGAGCAGTACTTC. It codes for CSVMGQGSAEQYF.

The sample holds a few counts of this clonotype. V and J are TRBV10-3 and TRBJ2-3; tentatively, D is TRBD1 (5 bases). Trimming left V 3 bases short and J 8 bases short, with 9 bases between. This CDR3 comprises 12 residues. Germline V gives CDR1 ENHRY, CDR2 SYGVKD. CDR3 nucleotide sequence: TGTGCCATCAGTGAAAGGGGAATTACGCAGTATTTT. It specifies CAISERGITQYF.

This clonotype turned up a few times. The chain couples TRBV28 to TRBJ2-3, with D perhaps TRBD2 (6 bases). The CDR3 runs to 11 residues. Per germline, CDR1 MDHEN and CDR2 SYDVKM. V was clipped by 4 bases and J by 14 bases, with 13 bases between them. CDR3 region: CASSSRWGGYF. The CDR3 DNA is TGTGCCAGCAGTTCTCGTTGGGGAGGGTATTTT.

The V gene is TRBV20-1, the J gene TRBJ1-1, with 8 bases lining up with TRBD1. Germline CDR1 DFQATT, CDR2 SNEGSKA (reference sequence). V dropped 7 bases and J dropped 1; count of bases not matched to a gene: 5. This CDR3 region has 13 residues. CDR3 residues: CSVQGAGNTEAFF. The CDR3 DNA reads TGCAGTGTTCAGGGGGCAGGGAACACTGAAGCTTTCTTT.

The chain employs TRBV28 and TRBJ2-2; maybe TRBD2 (7 bases). The CDR3 runs to 17 residues. CDR1 is MDHEN, CDR2 SYDVKM, per germline. Trimming took 2 bases from V and 5 from J, leaving 18 bases between them. CDR3 protein: CASSLVEAGASTGELFF. The DNA for the CDR3 is TGTGCCAGCAGTTTAGTGGAGGCGGGGGCCTCAACCGGGGAGCTGTTTTTT.

This chain uses TRBV4-1 with TRBJ1-1; D perhaps matches TRBD1 (5 bases). The germline gives CDR1 MGHRA, CDR2 YSYEKL. V was shortened by 0 bases and J by 1 base, with 18 bases between the two germline ends. There are 18 residues in the CDR3. The CDR3 is CASSQERGQGRSNTEAFF. The CDR3 coding sequence is TGCGCCAGCAGCCAAGAAAGAGGGCAGGGAAGGTCGAACACTGAAGCTTTCTTT.

This clonotype was found many times. The V gene is TRBV5-1, the J gene TRBJ2-1; TRBD2 agrees at 10 bases. Germline lookup yields CDR1 SGHRS and CDR2 YFSETQ. V was clipped by 4 bases and J by 4 bases; unmatched bases: 5. The CDR3 spans 15 residues. This CDR3 is CASSHIAGGYNEQFF. In nucleotides, the CDR3 is TGCGCCAGCAGCCATATAGCGGGAGGTTACAATGAGCAGTTCTTC.

This clonotype showed up just a few times. V gene TRBV16 combines with J gene TRBJ2-1; no clear D. Germline CDR1 is KGHSY and CDR2 is FQNENV. The ends were cut back, 2 bases at V and 9 bases at J, with 5 bases in the middle. This CDR3 is 11 amino acids long. The CDR3 here is CASSQGIEQFF. CDR3 bases: TGTGCCAGCAGCCAAGGGATTGAGCAGTTCTTC.